This T cell receptor beta chain was sequenced for a study of PD-1 blockade in mismatch repair-deficient tumors. Across the whole study: Enrolled about 2013-2016, patients had progressing, pretreated mismatch repair-deficient cancers of about twelve types. Study findings and constraints: Tumor-resident clones, often undetectable pretreatment in blood, expanded then contracted after pembrolizumab.

For this clone: The antigen remains unidentified.

PCR or immunohistochemistry showed mismatch repair deficiency in every enrolled patient. TCRs were sequenced from a few patients responding to pembrolizumab. Per germline, CDR1 LNHNV and CDR2 YYDKDF (reference sequence). The trim removed 1 base at V and 0 bases at J, leaving 6 bases unmatched. This CDR3 is 17 amino acids long. The protocol was immunoSEQ multiplex PCR, while the TCRdb copy is restricted to in-frame clones and leaves out a portion. The table has 60,000 to 70,000 clones, more than 70% seen once. The chain carries TRBV15 and TRBJ1-5, with TRBD1 identical over 7 bases. Material: peripheral blood, obtained 52 weeks after starting pembrolizumab. The clonotype originates from an adult with mismatch repair-deficient cancer. CDR3 sequence reads: CATSRGSGGYSNQPQHF. CDR3 nucleotides: TGTGCCACCAGCAGAGGTTCAGGGGGTTATAGCAATCAGCCCCAGCATTTT.